Below, 15 T cell receptor beta chains from the same sample are listed, as sequenced in a study of identical twins. Via MiXCR, TCRdb re-called the 5' RACE reads, giving one row per CDR3 protein. The sample holds 1,800,000 or so distinct CDR3 sequences, more than 30% seen once. The sequencing input was cord blood. The receptors originated from a newborn girl in good health.

The chain is built from TRBV7-2 and TRBJ2-7; D call uncertain. The CDR3 is 15 amino acids. Germline loops: CDR1 SGHTA, CDR2 FQGNSA. The V gene lost 5 bases and the J gene lost 0 bases, with 14 bases spanning the gap. The CDR3 sequence is CASSDTDGISYEQYF. DNA of the CDR3: TGTGCCAGCAGCGATACTGACGGAATCTCCTACGAGCAGTACTTC.

This clonotype has a handful of counts. The DNA of the CDR3 is TGCAGTGCTACCCGAAGTTGGGGTCTTCGGTCTGGGGGGGGCAATGAAAAACTGTTTTTT. This gives the protein CSATRSWGLRSGGGNEKLFF. The J gene is TRBJ1-4, the V gene TRBV20-1; tentative D call: TRBD1 (6 bases). This CDR3 region has 20 residues. Trimming removed 4 bases at V and 5 bases at J, with 32 bases between. The germline V gene encodes CDR1 DFQATT and CDR2 SNEGSKA (reference sequence).

This clonotype turned up a few times. The chain joins TRBV11-2 to TRBJ2-3; 12 positions match TRBD2. CDR1 SGHAT and CDR2 FQNNGV come from the germline V gene. The trim removed 5 bases at V and 0 bases at J, leaving 6 bases unmatched. This CDR3 contains 17 residues. CDR3 amino acids: CASSQGTSGLSTDTQYF. The CDR3 bases are TGTGCCAGCAGCCAAGGGACTAGCGGGCTGAGCACAGATACGCAGTATTTT.

The rearrangement uses TRBV11-2 and TRBJ1-4; the match to TRBD1 covers 8 bases. CDR3 length: 16 amino acids. Germline CDR1 and CDR2: SGHAT and FQNNGV. Trimming took 5 bases from V and 7 from J; bases not matched to a gene: 12. The CDR3 DNA follows: TGTGCCAGCAGCGTACGCAGGGGGCGCGGTAGTGAAAAACTGTTTTTT. It encodes CASSVRRGRGSEKLFF.

The chain uses TRBV7-9 and TRBJ1-2; weak D call: TRBD1 (5 bases). CDR1 is SEHNR and CDR2 is FQNEAQ in the germline V gene (reference sequence). Trimming left V 5 bases short and J 5 bases short, with 15 bases between. The CDR3 is 14 residues long. CDR3 sequence: CASSELSGGYGYTF. Here the CDR3 DNA reads TGTGCCAGCAGCGAACTGTCCGGGGGATATGGCTACACCTTC.

The gene calls are TRBV7-8 and TRBJ1-5; D may be TRBD1 (6 bases). The V gene lost 5 bases and the J gene lost 4 bases, with 12 bases spanning the gap. Germline loops: CDR1 SGHVS, CDR2 FQNEAQ. The CDR3 sequence is 14 residues long. The CDR3 bases are TGTGCCAGCAGCCAGGGGCAAGTTAATCAGCCCCAGCATTTT. It is translated as CASSQGQVNQPQHF.

This chain's CDR3 is CSAPDRQRSPLHF. CDR3 bases: TGCAGTGCACCGGACAGGCAGAGGTCACCCCTCCACTTT. The chain recombines TRBV20-1 with TRBJ1-6; the match to TRBD1 covers 7 bases. J gave up 10 bases and V 6 bases, and 9 bases lay outside the gene matches. The germline gives CDR1 DFQATT, CDR2 SNEGSKA (reference sequence). The CDR3 covers 13 residues.

This chain connects TRBV28 to TRBJ2-1, with 8 bases that match TRBD2. Germline V gene lookup returns CDR1 MDHEN and CDR2 SYDVKM. The trim removed 4 bases at V and 5 bases at J, leaving 7 bases unmatched. CDR3 length: 15 residues. This chain's CDR3 is CASSSAGAWNNEQFF. Here the CDR3 DNA reads TGTGCCAGCAGTTCAGCGGGAGCCTGGAACAATGAGCAGTTCTTC.

This clonotype was detected a few times. The genes are TRBV7-9 and TRBJ2-1, with D possibly being TRBD2 (5 bases). V dropped 0 bases and J dropped 2 bases, with 17 bases sitting between them. This CDR3 contains 18 residues. In germline, CDR1 is SEHNR, CDR2 FQNEAQ (reference sequence). CDR3: CASSLALIREGPYNEQFF. In DNA form, the CDR3 reads TGTGCCAGCAGCTTAGCGCTGATCCGGGAAGGACCCTACAATGAGCAGTTCTTC.

The CDR3 DNA sequence: TGCGCCAGCAGCCAAGATTTGAGGGACAGGGGAATAAAGGGTGAGCAGTTCTTC. It yields the protein CASSQDLRDRGIKGEQFF. This rearrangement joins TRBV4-1 to TRBJ2-1, with 10 bases matching TRBD1. The CDR3 loop spans 18 amino acids. V lost 0 bases, J lost 9 bases, and 14 bases stayed unmatched. Germline loops: CDR1 MGHRA, CDR2 YSYEKL.

The chain combines TRBV20-1 with TRBJ2-4, with D perhaps TRBD1 (6 bases). Gene TRBJ2-5 matches the end of the DNA better, so the J call may be wrong. This CDR3 spans 12 amino acids. Germline V lookup: CDR1 DFQATT, CDR2 SNEGSKA (reference sequence). The CDR3 region has the DNA TGCAGTCCTACCCCAGGGGAGGAGACCCAGTACTTC. It specifies CSPTPGEETQYF.

The chain has TRBV12-3 or TRBV12-4 and TRBJ2-3; 14 bases fit TRBD2. After removal of 0 bases from V and 4 bases from J, the junction contained 12 bases not matched to a gene. This CDR3 spans 20 amino acids. The DNA for the CDR3 is TGTGCCAGCAGTTTAGCGGGGGTCCTAGGGACTAGCGGGAGCGCAGATACGCAGTATTTT. The encoded protein is CASSLAGVLGTSGSADTQYF.

The genes are TRBV7-6 and TRBJ2-3; 12 nucleotides match TRBD2. The germline CDR1 and CDR2 sequences are SGHVS and FNYEAQ. CDR3 length: 18 residues. V gave up 1 base and J gave up 2 bases; unmatched junction bases: 7. The CDR3 sequence: CASSLGSSGGASTDTQYF. For the CDR3, the DNA is TGTGCCAGCAGCTTAGGCTCTAGCGGGGGGGCATCCACAGATACGCAGTATTTT.

This clonotype has a handful of counts. The rearrangement links TRBV6-5 to TRBJ2-1; 9 positions match TRBD2. The germline V gene has CDR1 MNHEY and CDR2 SVGAGI. The CDR3 has 15 residues. The trim removed 1 base at V and 3 bases at J, leaving 1 base unmatched. CDR3 sequence: CASSYFSGSYNEQFF. CDR3 DNA sequence: TGTGCCAGCAGTTACTTTAGCGGGAGCTACAATGAGCAGTTCTTC.

The genes are TRBV5-1 and TRBJ2-2, with 7 bases identical to TRBD1. Germline V lookup: CDR1 SGHRS, CDR2 YFSETQ. Germline trimming cut 4 bases from V and 2 bases from J; bases unmatched to any gene: 8. The CDR3 contains 16 residues. CDR3 loop: CASSPRGTANTGELFF. CDR3 nucleotide sequence: TGCGCCAGCAGCCCCAGGGGGACGGCAAACACCGGGGAGCTGTTTTTT.